This T cell receptor beta chain came from a study of T cell responses to AZD1222 COVID-19 vaccine (dated by TCRdb to the early 2020s). Background on the whole study: A total of roughly 240 trial participants underwent TCR sequencing, of whom some 210 received two doses of AZD1222 and some 26 received two doses of the MenACWY control vaccine. Trial participants were enrolled into age subgroups of 18-55, 56-69 and 70-plus years, which contained around 140, 26 and 57 TCR-sequenced participants, respectively. General conclusions and limits of the study: Spike-specific TCR breadth and depth rose significantly after two AZD1222 doses compared with day 0 and with MenACWY recipients. The whole spike protein was spanned by vaccine-associated CD4 TCRs, and dominant responses were seen in regions 160-218 and 743-854. Epitopes outside the regions mutated in the B.1.351 and B.1.1.7 variants were reportedly recognized by nearly half of the unique spike-specific TCRs. Because no day 14 peak-response samples were available, repertoires were characterized only after the peak T cell response. Participants were mostly white British and included more females than males, and it was suggested by the authors that clonal diversity may have been underestimated. The 56-69-year group was small, and its depth increase did not reach significance, likely because of low power. Conclusions about previously exposed vaccinees are limited because only six or seven AZD1222 recipients were SARS-CoV-2 seropositive at baseline.

The germline V gene gives CDR1 as SGHTA and CDR2 as FQGTGA. From the cysteine through the phenylalanine, the CDR3 covers 13 amino acids. The kept DNA is CDR3 alone, 39 bases in frame from the first base. V and J lose 3 bases and 3 bases, and a span of 8 bases separates them. According to the study, the label for this sample's time point signals: about 28 days (+/-7) after the second vaccine dose. AZD1222 recipients given second doses at about 4 weeks or at about 12 weeks were pooled, since spike-specific TCR depth and breadth were not found to differ between the two schedules. Vaccinee samples came from UK trials COV001 and COV002, including a single-blind randomized controlled phase 2/3 trial of AZD1222 (ChAdOx1 nCoV-19) in healthy adults. For TCRbeta chain sequencing, PBMC samples were collected from trial participants at day 0 and at day 28 after the second dose. This clone was observed a handful of times. Its antigen has not been determined. Base qualities are not provided; no much larger clone lies one nucleotide away.

The CDR3 regions of human TCRbeta chains were analyzed by immunosequencing. The paper's processing steps were these. Repertoire TCRs were checked for matches against a reference library of SARS-CoV-2-specific TCRs that had been generated using the MIRA antigen-specificity platform. Breadth was defined as the fraction of unique TCRs that were SARS-CoV-2-associated. Depth was defined as the fraction of total T cells that were SARS-CoV-2-associated. Using the MIRA data, each spike-specific TCR was mapped to the spike region that the TCR reacts to and placed in a CD4 or CD8 class. Log10-transformed breadth and depth values were compared by one-way ANOVA with Sidak's multiple comparisons tests. In TCRdb, the immuneACCESS table is reduced to in-frame sequences with V and J assigned. These tables do not hold every clone; where another copy was compared, an unresolved V gene accounts for under half, and the others remain unexplained. V, J and clone size derive from that table, while D and trimming were established from the DNA sequence. This sample lists some 150,000 clones; roughly 90% were detected once. Of the sample, 4% to 5.5% falls within the top ten clones.

The clonotype comes from an adult who received the AZD1222 COVID-19 vaccine. The sequence is built from TRBV7-3 and TRBJ1-1; the D gene cannot be named for sure. The material was peripheral blood, obtained 28 days after the second AZD1222 dose. The CDR3 here reads CASSFARDTEAFF. The nucleotides are TGTGCCAGCAGCTTCGCGCGGGACACTGAAGCTTTCTTT. Full variable domain (CDR3 extended with the reference TRBV7-3 and TRBJ1-1 proteins): GAGVSQTPSNKVTEKGKYVELRCDPISGHTALYWYRQSLGQGPEFLIYFQGTGAADDSGLPNDRFFAVRPEGSVSTLKIQRTERGDSAVYLCASSFARDTEAFFGQGTRLTVV.